The present T cell receptor (beta chain) was sequenced within a study of cytomegalovirus exposure and HLA in healthy donors. Findings and limits, study-wide: One variant, a missense change in DCLRE1C, was linked in a later analysis to TCR beta V- and J-gene trimming. Other equally common chains were less clonally expanded than HLA-associated TCR beta chains, a later analysis showed.

This CDR3 spans 17 amino acids. The ends lost 0 bases at V and 6 bases at J; junction bases unmatched: 11. 13 Jbeta primers and 60 Vbeta primers were used for the PCR. TCRdb's table, derived via immunoSEQ multiplex PCR, lists solely in-frame clones and lacks some. Of fewer than 90,000 clones in the sample, around 77% were seen once. Turning to this clone: The antigen remains unidentified.

Specimen: PBMCs. The chain couples TRBV5-7 to TRBJ1-2; 10 bases fit TRBD1. Being an ORF, TRBV5-7 has a function that is uncertain. This clonotype was sampled from a man between 25 and 39 years old in good health and CMV-seronegative. CDR3 protein: CASSLGWFKGTGDGYTF. CDR3 DNA: TGTGCCAGCAGCTTGGGATGGTTCAAGGGGACAGGGGATGGCTACACCTTC.